These 13 T cell receptor beta chains share one sample of origin, sequenced in a study of response to subunit inactivated influenza vaccine. TCRdb recomputed calls from the RT-PCR reads with MiXCR, one row per CDR3 protein. The table records roughly 160,000 distinct CDR3 sequences, around a tenth of them present only once. Specimen: CD8+ T cells sorted from PBMCs, collected 23 months after vaccination. The source is a man between 50 and 75 years old who received an inactivated influenza vaccine.

The DNA of the CDR3 is TGTGCCAGCAGCTCTAACAGGGGGCTAACTGAAGCTTTCTTT. Amino acid sequence: CASSSNRGLTEAFF. The chain combines TRBV9 with TRBJ1-1, with TRBD1 identical over 9 bases. Unmatched junction bases numbered 6, after V lost 4 bases and J lost 5 bases. Germline lookup yields CDR1 SGDLS and CDR2 YYNGEE. This CDR3 spans 14 amino acids.

This clonotype was counted ten times or more. V gene TRBV5-1 combines with J gene TRBJ2-3, with 11 bases aligning to TRBD2. The germline V gene encodes CDR1 SGHRS and CDR2 YFSETQ. The CDR3 consists of 17 residues. Trimming cost V 0 bases and J 2 bases; bases outside gene matches: 5. The CDR3 bases are TGCGCCAGCAGCTTGGAAGGGACTAGCGGCTTCACAGATACGCAGTATTTT. It is translated as CASSLEGTSGFTDTQYF.

This clonotype was found a few times. The rearrangement uses TRBV18 and TRBJ2-3; TRBD2 agrees at 11 bases. This CDR3 region has 16 residues. The ends lost 0 bases at V and 4 bases at J; junction bases unmatched: 3. Germline loops: CDR1 KGHSH, CDR2 LQKENI. The CDR3 spells CASSPPSGRASDTQYF. CDR3 nucleotides: TGTGCCAGCTCACCACCTAGCGGGAGGGCCTCAGATACGCAGTATTTT.

The chain has TRBV10-3 and TRBJ2-7; no firm D call. Germline V CDR1 and CDR2: ENHRY, SYGVKD. The germline V and J ends were trimmed by 4 bases and 0 bases, with 4 bases remaining between them. The CDR3 extends over 12 amino acids. The CDR3 sequence is CAISASSYEQYF. The DNA of the CDR3 is TGTGCCATCAGTGCAAGCTCCTACGAGCAGTACTTC.

The sample holds a few counts of this clonotype. V gene TRBV12-3 or TRBV12-4 combines with J gene TRBJ1-4; a weak D match, TRBD1 (6 bases). V was trimmed by 1 base and J by 6 bases, leaving 9 bases between them. This CDR3 spans 14 amino acids. In DNA form, the CDR3 reads TGTGCCAGCAGTTTAGGACAGGTCCATGAAAAACTGTTTTTT. This translates into CASSLGQVHEKLFF.

This chain links TRBV19 with TRBJ2-7; no firm D call. V was trimmed by 1 base and J by 2 bases, leaving 9 bases between them. From germline, CDR1 is LNHDA and CDR2 SQIVND (reference sequence). This CDR3 region has 14 residues. The CDR3 sequence: CASSIGGIPYEQYF. CDR3 sequence (DNA): TGTGCCAGTAGTATAGGGGGTATTCCCTACGAGCAGTACTTC.

This chain connects TRBV7-8 to TRBJ2-5; TRBD2 matches at 12 bases. This CDR3 contains 17 residues. Germline V lookup: CDR1 SGHVS, CDR2 FQNEAQ. Germline trimming cut 2 bases from V and 2 bases from J; bases unmatched to any gene: 6. CDR3 sequence reads: CASSLSPLAGGQETQYF. CDR3 nucleotide sequence: TGTGCCAGCAGCTTAAGCCCCCTAGCGGGGGGGCAAGAGACCCAGTACTTC.

V is TRBV9 and J is TRBJ2-1; a possible D gene is TRBD2 (5 bases). V lost 0 bases and J lost 3, with 10 bases in between. CDR3 size: 15 residues. CDR1 SGDLS and CDR2 YYNGEE come from the germline V gene. The CDR3 protein is CASSVVLAGYNEQFF. The DNA of the CDR3 is TGTGCCAGCAGCGTAGTTCTAGCAGGCTACAATGAGCAGTTCTTC.

This clonotype occurred many times. This sequence joins TRBV29-1 and TRBJ2-1; 7 bases line up with TRBD1. This CDR3 spans 16 amino acids. With V trimmed by 3 bases and J by 5 bases, 13 bases remained unmatched. Germline values: CDR1 SQVTM, CDR2 ANQGSEA. The CDR3: CSVDDRDLRFDNEQFF. In DNA form, the CDR3 reads TGCAGCGTTGACGACAGGGATTTACGCTTCGACAATGAGCAGTTCTTC.

In this sample, this clonotype turned up a few times. This chain uses TRBV28 with TRBJ2-1, with TRBD2 as a possible D gene (6 bases). The CDR3 has 14 residues. Germline values: CDR1 MDHEN, CDR2 SYDVKM. V lost 3 bases to trimming and J lost 9 bases, with 15 bases between them. In nucleotides, the CDR3 is TGTGCCAGCAGTTTGCTAGCGCGAGGCTCTGAGCAGTTCTTC. It translates to CASSLLARGSEQFF.

This clonotype was recorded at least ten times. J is TRBJ2-7 and V is TRBV27; D is unclear. Germline CDR1 is MNHEY and CDR2 is SMNVEV (reference sequence). The CDR3 length is 16 residues. V lost 2 bases and J 5 bases, leaving 19 bases between the germline ends. CDR3 nucleotides: TGTGCCAGCAGTTTACGAGAGGTTGGACGTGGAAACGAGCAGTACTTC. Its protein is CASSLREVGRGNEQYF.

This clonotype was observed a handful of times. The chain has TRBV4-2 and TRBJ2-1; 9 bases fit TRBD2. Germline CDR1 LGHNA, CDR2 YNFKEQ. This CDR3 is built from 17 residues. V was clipped by 0 bases and J by 2 bases; unmatched bases: 5. The CDR3: CASSQDSGLATYNEQFF. CDR3 bases: TGTGCCAGCAGCCAAGATTCAGGACTAGCGACCTACAATGAGCAGTTCTTC.

This clonotype was observed at least ten times. The CDR3 region has the DNA TGTGCCAGCAGTTTAGGGGTAGCCTCCTACAATGAGCAGTTCTTC. It encodes CASSLGVASYNEQFF. V is TRBV27 and J is TRBJ2-1; D unclear. Germline V CDR1 and CDR2: MNHEY, SMNVEV (reference sequence). Trimming removed 2 bases from V and 0 bases from J, with 8 bases in between. CDR3 size: 15 residues.